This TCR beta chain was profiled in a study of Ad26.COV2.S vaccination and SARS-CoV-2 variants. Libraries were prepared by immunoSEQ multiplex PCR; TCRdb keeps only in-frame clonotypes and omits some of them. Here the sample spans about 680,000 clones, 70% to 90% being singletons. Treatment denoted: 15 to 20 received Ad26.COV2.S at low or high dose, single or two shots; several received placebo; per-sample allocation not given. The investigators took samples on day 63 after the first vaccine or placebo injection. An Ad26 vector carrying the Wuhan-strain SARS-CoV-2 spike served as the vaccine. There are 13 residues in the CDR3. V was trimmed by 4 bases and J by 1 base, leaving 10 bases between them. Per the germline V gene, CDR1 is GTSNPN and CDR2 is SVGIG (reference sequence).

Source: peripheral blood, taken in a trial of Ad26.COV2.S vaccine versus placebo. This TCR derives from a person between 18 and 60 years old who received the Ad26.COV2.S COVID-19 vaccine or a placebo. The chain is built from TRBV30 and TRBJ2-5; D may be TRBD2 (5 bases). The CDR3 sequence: CAWTLAGQETQYF. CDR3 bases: TGTGCCTGGACCCTCGCGGGCCAAGAGACCCAGTACTTC. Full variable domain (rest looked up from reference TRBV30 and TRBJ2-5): SQTIHQWPATLVQPVGSPLSLECTVEGTSNPNLYWYRQAAGRGLQLLFYSVGIGQISSEVPQNLSASRPQDRQFILSSKKLLLSDSGFYLCAWTLAGQETQYFGPGTRLLVL.